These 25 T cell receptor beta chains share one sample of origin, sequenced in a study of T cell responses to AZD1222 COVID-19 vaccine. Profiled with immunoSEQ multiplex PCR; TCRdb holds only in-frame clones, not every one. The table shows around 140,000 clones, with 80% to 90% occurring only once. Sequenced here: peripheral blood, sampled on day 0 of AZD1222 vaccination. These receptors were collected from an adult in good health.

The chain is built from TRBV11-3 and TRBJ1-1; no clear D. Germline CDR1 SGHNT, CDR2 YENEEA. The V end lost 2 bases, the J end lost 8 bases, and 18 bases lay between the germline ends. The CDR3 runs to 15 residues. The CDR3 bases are TGTGCCAGCAGCTTACCCCTCGACCGGGCAGTAGAAGCTTTCTTT. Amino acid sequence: CASSLPLDRAVEAFF.

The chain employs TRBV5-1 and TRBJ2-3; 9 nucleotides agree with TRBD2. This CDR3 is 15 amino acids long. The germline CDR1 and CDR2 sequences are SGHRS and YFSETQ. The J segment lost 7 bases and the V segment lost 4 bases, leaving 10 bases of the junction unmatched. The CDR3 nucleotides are TGCGCCAGCAGCGAGACTAGCGGACCACAATATACGCAGTATTTT. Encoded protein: CASSETSGPQYTQYF.

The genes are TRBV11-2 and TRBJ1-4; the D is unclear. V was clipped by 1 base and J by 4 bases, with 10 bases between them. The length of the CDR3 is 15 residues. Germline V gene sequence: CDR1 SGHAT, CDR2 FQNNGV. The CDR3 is CASSLVRADNEKLFF. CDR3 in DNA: TGTGCCAGCAGCTTAGTAAGGGCAGATAATGAAAAACTGTTTTTT.

The CDR3 loop is CASSWTGNYGYTF. CDR3 nucleotides: TGTGCCAGCAGTTGGACAGGGAACTATGGCTACACCTTC. The chain links TRBV7-2 to TRBJ1-2; 8 nucleotides agree with TRBD1. Per the germline V gene, CDR1 is SGHTA and CDR2 is FQGNSA. The CDR3 spans 13 residues. The J segment lost 2 bases and the V segment lost 6 bases, leaving 2 bases of the junction unmatched.

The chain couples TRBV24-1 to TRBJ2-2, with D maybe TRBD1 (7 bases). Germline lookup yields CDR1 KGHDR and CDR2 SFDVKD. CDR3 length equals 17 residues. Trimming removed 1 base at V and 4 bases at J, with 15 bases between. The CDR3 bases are TGTGCCACCAGTGATTTTATCACAGGGGAGGTCACCGGGGAGCTGTTTTTT. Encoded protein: CATSDFITGEVTGELFF.

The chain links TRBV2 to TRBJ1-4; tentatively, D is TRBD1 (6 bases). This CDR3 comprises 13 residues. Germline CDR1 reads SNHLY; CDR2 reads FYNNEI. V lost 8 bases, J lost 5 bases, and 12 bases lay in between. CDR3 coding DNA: TGTGCCAGCCAGGACAGCGCAAATGAAAAACTGTTTTTT. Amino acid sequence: CASQDSANEKLFF.

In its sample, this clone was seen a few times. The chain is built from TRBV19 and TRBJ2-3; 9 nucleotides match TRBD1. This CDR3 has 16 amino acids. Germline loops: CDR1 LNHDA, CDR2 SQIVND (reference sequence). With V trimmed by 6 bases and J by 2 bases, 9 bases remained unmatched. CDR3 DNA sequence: TGTGCCAGTAGAGACAGGGGGAGGTCCCCCACAGATACGCAGTATTTT. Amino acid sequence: CASRDRGRSPTDTQYF.

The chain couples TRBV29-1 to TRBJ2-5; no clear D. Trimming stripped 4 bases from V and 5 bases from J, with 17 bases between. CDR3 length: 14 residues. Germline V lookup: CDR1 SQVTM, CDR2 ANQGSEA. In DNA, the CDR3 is TGCAGCGTTGTCCCCGCCAGCCAACATGAGACCCAGTACTTC. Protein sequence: CSVVPASQHETQYF.

In DNA form, the CDR3 reads TGTGCCAGCAGTGAATATATTCAACGTGGAAACACCATATATTTT. Translation gives CASSEYIQRGNTIYF. This chain joins TRBV25-1 and TRBJ1-3; D remains unclear. The V end lost 0 bases, the J end lost 3 bases, and 9 bases lay between the germline ends. The germline V gene encodes CDR1 MGHDK and CDR2 SYGVNS. This CDR3 comprises 15 residues. The full variable domain, its missing parts supplied by reference TRBV25-1 and TRBJ1-3, is EADIYQTPRYLVIGTGKKITLECSQTMGHDKMYWYQQDPGMELHLIHYSYGVNSTEKGDLSSESTVSRIRTEHFPLTLESARPSHTSQYLCASSEYIQRGNTIYFGEGSWLTVV.

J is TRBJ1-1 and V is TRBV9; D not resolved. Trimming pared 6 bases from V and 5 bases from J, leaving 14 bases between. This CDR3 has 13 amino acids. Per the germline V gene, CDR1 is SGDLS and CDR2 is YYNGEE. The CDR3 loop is CASTVLLTTEAFF. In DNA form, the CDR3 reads TGTGCCAGCACCGTTCTACTTACGACTGAAGCTTTCTTT.

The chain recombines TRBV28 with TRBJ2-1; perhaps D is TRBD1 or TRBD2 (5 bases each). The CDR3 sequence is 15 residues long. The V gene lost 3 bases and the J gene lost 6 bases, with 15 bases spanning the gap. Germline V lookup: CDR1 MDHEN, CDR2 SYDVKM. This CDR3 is CASSFLMGVINEQFF. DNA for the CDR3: TGTGCCAGCAGTTTTTTGATGGGGGTAATCAATGAGCAGTTCTTC.

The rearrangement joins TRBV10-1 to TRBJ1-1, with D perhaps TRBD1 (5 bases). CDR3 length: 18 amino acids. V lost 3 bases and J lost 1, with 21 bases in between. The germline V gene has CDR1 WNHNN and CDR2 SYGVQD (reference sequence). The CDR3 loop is CASSEGFWGVGQNTEAFF. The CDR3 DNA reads TGCGCCAGCAGTGAAGGATTTTGGGGGGTTGGCCAGAACACTGAAGCTTTCTTT.

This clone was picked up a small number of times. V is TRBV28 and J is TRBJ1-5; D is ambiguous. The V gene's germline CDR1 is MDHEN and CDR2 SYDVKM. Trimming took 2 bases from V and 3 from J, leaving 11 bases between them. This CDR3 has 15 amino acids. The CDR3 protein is CASSLRTEINQPQHF. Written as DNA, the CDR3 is TGTGCCAGCAGTTTACGGACGGAGATCAATCAGCCCCAGCATTTT. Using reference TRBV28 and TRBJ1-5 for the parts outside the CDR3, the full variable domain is DVKVTQSSRYLVKRTGEKVFLECVQDMDHENMFWYRQDPGLGLRLIYFSYDVKMKEKGDIPEGYSVSREKKERFSLILESASTNQTSMYLCASSLRTEINQPQHFGDGTRLSIL.

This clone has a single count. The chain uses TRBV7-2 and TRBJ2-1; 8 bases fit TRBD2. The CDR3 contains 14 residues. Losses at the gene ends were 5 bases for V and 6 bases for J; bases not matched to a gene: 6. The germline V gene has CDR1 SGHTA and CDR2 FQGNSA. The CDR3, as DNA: TGTGCCAGCAGCACGACTAGCGACGTCAATGAGCAGTTCTTC. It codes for CASSTTSDVNEQFF.

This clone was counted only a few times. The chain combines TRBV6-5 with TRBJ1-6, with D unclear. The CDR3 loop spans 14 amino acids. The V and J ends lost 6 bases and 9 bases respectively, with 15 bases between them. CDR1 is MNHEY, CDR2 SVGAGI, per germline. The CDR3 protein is CASSQRGPGSPLHF. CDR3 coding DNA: TGTGCCAGCAGCCAAAGAGGGCCAGGTTCACCCCTCCACTTT.

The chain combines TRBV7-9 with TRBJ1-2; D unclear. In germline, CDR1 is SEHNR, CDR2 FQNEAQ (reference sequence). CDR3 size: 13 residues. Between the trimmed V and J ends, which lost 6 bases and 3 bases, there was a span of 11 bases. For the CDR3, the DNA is TGTGCCAGCAGGAGGAGTCAGGACTATGGCTACACCTTC. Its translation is CASRRSQDYGYTF.

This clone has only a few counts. The CDR3 is CATPQVRNTGELFF. DNA of the CDR3: TGTGCCACCCCCCAAGTCCGGAACACCGGGGAGCTGTTTTTT. The chain has TRBV6-5 and TRBJ2-2; D ambiguous. Germline CDR1 and CDR2: MNHEY and SVGAGI. With 10 bases removed from V and 1 base from J, the gap between germline ends came to 13 bases. The length of the CDR3 is 14 residues.

CDR3 in amino acids: CASSLRQGWRKNIQYF. In nucleotides, the CDR3 is TGTGCCAGCAGCTTGCGACAGGGCTGGAGGAAAAACATTCAGTACTTC. The chain employs TRBV11-3 and TRBJ2-4; 7 bases line up with TRBD1. Trimming at V came to 3 bases and at J to 4 bases, leaving 9 bases not matched to a gene. The CDR3 covers 16 residues. Per the germline V gene, CDR1 is SGHNT and CDR2 is YENEEA. The complete variable domain, with remaining parts taken from reference TRBV11-3 and TRBJ2-4, reads EAGVVQSPRYKIIEKKQPVAFWCNPISGHNTLYWYLQNLGQGPELLIRYENEEAVDDSQLPKDRFSAERLKGVDSTLKIQPAELGDSAVYLCASSLRQGWRKNIQYFGAGTRLSVL.

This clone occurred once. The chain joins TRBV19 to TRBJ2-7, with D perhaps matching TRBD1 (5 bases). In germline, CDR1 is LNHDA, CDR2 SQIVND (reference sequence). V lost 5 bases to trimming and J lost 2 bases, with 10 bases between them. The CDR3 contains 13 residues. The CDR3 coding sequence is TGTGCCAGTAGTCAGACAGTTACCTACGAGCAGTACTTC. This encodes CASSQTVTYEQYF.

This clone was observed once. The DNA of the CDR3 is TGCGCCAGCAGCGCGCCGGAGGTTCTACAAGAGACCCAGTACTTC. This gives the protein CASSAPEVLQETQYF. The V gene is TRBV5-1, the J gene TRBJ2-5; TRBD2 might be the D (5 bases). This CDR3 has 15 residues. The germline CDR1 and CDR2 sequences are SGHRS and YFSETQ. V lost 4 bases and J 2 bases, leaving 15 bases between the germline ends.

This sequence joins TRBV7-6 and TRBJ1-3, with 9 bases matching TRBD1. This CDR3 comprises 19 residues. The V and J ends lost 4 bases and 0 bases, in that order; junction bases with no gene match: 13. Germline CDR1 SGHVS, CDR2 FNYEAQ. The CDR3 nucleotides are TGTGCCAGCAGCTCATCGGTGGGTACAGGGGGCGCCTCTGGAAACACCATATATTTT. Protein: CASSSSVGTGGASGNTIYF.

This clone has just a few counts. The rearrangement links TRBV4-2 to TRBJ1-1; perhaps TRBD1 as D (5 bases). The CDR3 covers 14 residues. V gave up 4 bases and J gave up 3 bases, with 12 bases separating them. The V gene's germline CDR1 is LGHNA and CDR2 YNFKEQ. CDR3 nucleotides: TGTGCCAGCAGCCCAGAGGGGCCTGACACTGAAGCTTTCTTT. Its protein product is CASSPEGPDTEAFF.

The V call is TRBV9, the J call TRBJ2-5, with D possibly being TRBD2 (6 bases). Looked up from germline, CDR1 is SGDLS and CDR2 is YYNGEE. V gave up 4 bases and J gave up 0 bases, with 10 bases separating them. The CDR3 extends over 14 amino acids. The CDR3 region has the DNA TGTGCCAGCAGCCTTCGGGGGTACCAAGAGACCCAGTACTTC. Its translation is CASSLRGYQETQYF.

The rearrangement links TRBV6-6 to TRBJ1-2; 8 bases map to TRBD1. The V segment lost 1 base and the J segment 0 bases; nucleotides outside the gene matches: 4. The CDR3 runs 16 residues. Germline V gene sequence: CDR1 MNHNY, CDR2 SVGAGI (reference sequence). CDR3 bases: TGTGCCAGCAGTTACTGGACAGGGTTGACTAACTATGGCTACACCTTC. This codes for CASSYWTGLTNYGYTF.

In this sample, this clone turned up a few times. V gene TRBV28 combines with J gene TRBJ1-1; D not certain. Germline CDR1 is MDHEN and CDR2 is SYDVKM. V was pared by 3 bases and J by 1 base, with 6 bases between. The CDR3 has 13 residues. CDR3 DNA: TGTGCCAGCAGTTTCGCGCAGAACACTGAAGCTTTCTTT. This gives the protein CASSFAQNTEAFF.